One and the same sample provided the 8 T cell receptor beta chains below, sequenced in a study of cytomegalovirus exposure and HLA in healthy donors. Clones were read by immunoSEQ multiplex PCR, and TCRdb kept only the in-frame ones, dropping some. The repertoire holds about 360,000 clones, with approximately 90% as singletons. Input material: PBMCs. The receptor source for this set is a woman aged 18-29 years in good health and CMV-seronegative.

The rearrangement uses TRBV2 and TRBJ1-5, with D perhaps matching TRBD1 (5 bases). Germline V CDR1 and CDR2: SNHLY, FYNNEI. Trimming left V 6 bases short and J 0 bases short, with 9 bases between. CDR3 length: 14 residues. The CDR3, as DNA: TGTGCCAGCAGAGGGGTGGATAGCAATCAGCCCCAGCATTTT. It encodes CASRGVDSNQPQHF.

This clone was observed a handful of times. V gene TRBV7-9 combines with J gene TRBJ1-2; a possible D gene is TRBD1 (5 bases). The germline V and J ends were trimmed by 2 bases and 2 bases, with 6 bases remaining between them. CDR3 length: 13 residues. Germline CDR1 SEHNR, CDR2 FQNEAQ (reference sequence). The CDR3 coding sequence is TGTGCCAGCAGCTTACCAGGGAACTATGGCTACACCTTC. Translating gives CASSLPGNYGYTF.

The chain combines TRBV10-1 with TRBJ2-4; maybe TRBD1 (5 bases). With 10 bases removed from V and 0 bases from J, the gap between germline ends came to 10 bases. Germline lookup yields CDR1 WNHNN and CDR2 SYGVQD (reference sequence). There are 13 residues in the CDR3. The CDR3 is CATSGIAKNIQYF. In DNA, the CDR3 is TGCGCCACGTCAGGGATAGCCAAAAACATTCAGTACTTC.

The rearrangement joins TRBV25-1 to TRBJ2-1, with 7 bases matching TRBD2. The V segment lost 8 bases and the J segment 7 bases; nucleotides outside the gene matches: 14. The CDR3 is 15 amino acids. The germline V gene encodes CDR1 MGHDK and CDR2 SYGVNS. The CDR3 spells CASSWGGGPENEQFF. The CDR3 region has the DNA TGTGCCAGCTCGTGGGGGGGAGGGCCGGAGAATGAGCAGTTCTTC.

The rearrangement joins TRBV9 to TRBJ2-3; TRBD2 aligns across 11 bases. The V segment lost 0 bases and the J segment 6 bases; nucleotides outside the gene matches: 9. Looked up from germline, CDR1 is SGDLS and CDR2 is YYNGEE. The length of the CDR3 is 17 residues. The DNA for the CDR3 is TGTGCCAGCAGCGTAGGGGCTAGCGGGGGGAGTAGGGATACGCAGTATTTT. Amino acid sequence: CASSVGASGGSRDTQYF.

V usage is TRBV19 and J usage is TRBJ2-7; TRBD1 agrees at 11 bases. The CDR3 loop spans 13 amino acids. V gave up 8 bases and J gave up 6 bases; unmatched junction bases: 6. The V gene's germline CDR1 is LNHDA and CDR2 SQIVND (reference sequence). This CDR3 reads CASGRTGGGEQYF. The CDR3 region has the DNA TGTGCCAGTGGGAGGACAGGGGGCGGCGAGCAGTACTTC. Full variable domain (rest looked up from reference TRBV19 and TRBJ2-7): DGGITQSPKYLFRKEGQNVTLSCEQNLNHDAMYWYRQDPGQGLRLIYYSQIVNDFQKGDIAEGYSVSREKKESFPLTVTSAQKNPTAFYLCASGRTGGGEQYFGPGTRLTVT.

The rearrangement links TRBV18 to TRBJ1-1, with TRBD1 matching over 9 bases. The length of the CDR3 is 13 residues. CDR1 and CDR2 from the germline V gene are KGHSH and LQKENI. Trimming took 3 bases from V and 9 from J; bases not matched to a gene: 5. The CDR3 reads CASSPGTGLKAFF. In DNA, the CDR3 is TGTGCCAGCTCACCCGGGACAGGGTTGAAAGCTTTCTTT.

The chain couples TRBV7-9 to TRBJ2-1; no clear D. The CDR3 covers 13 residues. CDR1 is SEHNR, CDR2 FQNEAQ, per germline (reference sequence). The ends were cut back, 5 bases at V and 2 bases at J, with 7 bases in the middle. CDR3 residues: CASSPGTYNEQFF. The CDR3 nucleotides are TGTGCCAGCAGCCCAGGAACCTACAATGAGCAGTTCTTC.